The 11 T cell receptor beta chains in this list originate from one sample, sequenced in a study of CD8 T cells in Susac syndrome. Reverse transcription of roughly 0.45 to 1 ug RNA used random hexamers. One entry per CDR3 protein results from TCRdb running MiXCR on the immunoSEQ multiplex PCR reads. The sample shows about 190,000 distinct CDR3 sequences, approximately 95% of them seen only once. The sample was CD8+ T cells from PBMCs. These receptors all come from a human donor with Susac syndrome.

The J gene is TRBJ1-1, the V gene TRBV9; 10 nucleotides match TRBD1. The V and J ends lost 3 bases and 3 bases, in that order; junction bases with no gene match: 2. Per the germline V gene, CDR1 is SGDLS and CDR2 is YYNGEE. This CDR3 comprises 14 residues. CDR3 sequence reads: CASSGQGADTEAFF. The CDR3 DNA follows: TGTGCCAGCAGCGGACAGGGGGCGGACACTGAAGCTTTCTTT.

This chain uses TRBV20-1 with TRBJ2-5, with TRBD2 identical over 15 bases. V trimming: 5 bases; J trimming: 5 bases; junction bases outside the gene matches: 9. This CDR3 is 16 amino acids long. Germline CDR1 reads DFQATT; CDR2 reads SNEGSKA (reference sequence). The CDR3 DNA follows: TGCAGTGCTGGGACTAGCGGGGGGACTAGGATCGAGACCCAGTACTTC. Translating gives CSAGTSGGTRIETQYF.

This sequence joins TRBV2 and TRBJ2-7, with 10 bases fitting TRBD2. The CDR3 has 12 amino acids. Trimming at V came to 7 bases and at J to 5 bases, leaving 2 bases not matched to a gene. Per the germline V gene, CDR1 is SNHLY and CDR2 is FYNNEI. CDR3 bases: TGTGCCAGCACTAGCGGGAGCCACGAGCAGTACTTC. Translated, it gives CASTSGSHEQYF.

The chain couples TRBV20-1 to TRBJ2-1, with D perhaps matching TRBD2 (6 bases). CDR1 and CDR2 (germline): DFQATT, SNEGSKA (reference sequence). This CDR3 contains 15 residues. The ends were cut back, 3 bases at V and 9 bases at J, with 21 bases in the middle. The CDR3 coding sequence is TGCAGTGCTAGGCCTGGGACTCGACTCTCTTCTGAGCAGTTCTTC. This sequence encodes CSARPGTRLSSEQFF.

The rearrangement uses TRBV18 and TRBJ2-3; D is unclear. Germline CDR1 reads KGHSH; CDR2 reads LQKENI. With 2 bases removed from V and 2 bases from J, the gap between germline ends came to 5 bases. The CDR3 is made up of 13 amino acids. The CDR3 region is CASSPMDTDTQYF. The CDR3 nucleotides read TGTGCCAGCTCACCAATGGACACAGATACGCAGTATTTT.

V usage is TRBV3-1 and J usage is TRBJ1-3; D gene ambiguous. The CDR3 extends over 12 amino acids. CDR1 and CDR2 (germline): LGHDT, YNNKEL (reference sequence). The germline V and J ends were trimmed by 1 base and 7 bases, with 5 bases remaining between them. The CDR3 DNA reads as TGTGCCAGCAGCCAAGGAGGGAACACCATATATTTT. Residues: CASSQGGNTIYF.

V is TRBV20-1 and J is TRBJ2-5; TRBD2 matches at 7 bases. The CDR3 consists of 13 residues. Germline values: CDR1 DFQATT, CDR2 SNEGSKA (reference sequence). V was pared by 5 bases and J by 6 bases, with 9 bases of the junction left unmatched. CDR3 amino acids: CSAHLGGRQTQYF. CDR3 bases: TGCAGTGCTCACTTGGGGGGGAGACAGACCCAGTACTTC.

A word on this clonotype: One junction end does not reproduce the germline sequence, and a read error may be involved. This chain joins TRBV9 and TRBJ2-1, with a possible D match to TRBD2 (7 bases). The CDR3 contains 17 residues. The germline V gene encodes CDR1 SGDLS and CDR2 YYNGEE. CDR3: CASSAPLRGGGYNVQFF. As DNA, the CDR3 is TGTGCCAGCAGCGCCCCGTTAAGAGGGGGGGGGTACAATGTGCAGTTCTTC.

The chain recombines TRBV25-1 with TRBJ2-2; D could derive from TRBD1 or TRBD2 (5 bases each). This CDR3 comprises 14 residues. Germline V gene sequence: CDR1 MGHDK, CDR2 SYGVNS. Trimming shortened V by 10 bases and J by 0 bases, and 12 bases separated the two germline ends. Written as DNA, the CDR3 is TGTGCCACGGGGCCGACGGCGAACACCGGGGAGCTGTTTTTT. Amino acid sequence: CATGPTANTGELFF.

The CDR3 DNA follows: TGTGCCAGCAGGGGGGGCCGGGACAGGGTCTCCAATGAGCAGTTCTTC. Its protein is CASRGGRDRVSNEQFF. The V and J genes are TRBV19 and TRBJ2-1, with 9 bases aligning to TRBD1. Losses at the gene ends were 9 bases for V and 6 bases for J; bases not matched to a gene: 15. Looked up from germline, CDR1 is LNHDA and CDR2 is SQIVND (reference sequence). The CDR3 sequence is 16 residues long.

The J gene is TRBJ2-7, the V gene TRBV19, with D hard to call. Trimming cost V 3 bases and J 2 bases, with 17 bases left between them. The germline gives CDR1 LNHDA, CDR2 SQIVND (reference sequence). CDR3 length equals 16 residues. Here the CDR3 DNA reads TGTGCCAGTAGTATCCGTGGCGGTTCAGAGACCTACGAGCAGTACTTC. Protein product: CASSIRGGSETYEQYF. The full variable domain, completed using reference TRBV19 and TRBJ2-7, is DGGITQSPKYLFRKEGQNVTLSCEQNLNHDAMYWYRQDPGQGLRLIYYSQIVNDFQKGDIAEGYSVSREKKESFPLTVTSAQKNPTAFYLCASSIRGGSETYEQYFGPGTRLTVT.